The 16 T cell receptor beta chains below all came from one sample that was sequenced in a study of cytomegalovirus exposure and HLA in healthy donors. Amplification used 60 Vbeta primers and 13 Jbeta primers. Profiled with immunoSEQ multiplex PCR; TCRdb holds only in-frame clones, not every one. The listing records 60,000 to 75,000 clones. Sequencing was done on a sample of PBMCs. These receptors originate from a female donor in good health and CMV-seropositive.

This chain joins TRBV7-9 and TRBJ2-2, with 7 bases fitting TRBD1. Germline loops: CDR1 SEHNR, CDR2 FQNEAQ (reference sequence). V was clipped by 6 bases and J by 0 bases; unmatched bases: 1. This CDR3 spans 14 amino acids. CDR3 coding DNA: TGTGCCAGCAGTCAGGGGGCGAACACCGGGGAGCTGTTTTTT. Its translation: CASSQGANTGELFF.

V is TRBV29-1 and J is TRBJ2-1; the match to TRBD2 covers 7 bases. V lost 6 bases to trimming and J lost 8 bases; unmatched junction nucleotides: 7. The CDR3 runs 12 residues. Germline assignment: CDR1 SQVTM and CDR2 ANQGSEA. CDR3 loop: CSVVWTSHEQFF. In DNA, the CDR3 is TGCAGCGTCGTCTGGACTAGTCATGAGCAGTTCTTC.

V usage is TRBV12-5 and J usage is TRBJ1-2; D is perhaps TRBD1 (5 bases). The germline V gene encodes CDR1 LGHNT and CDR2 FRNRAP. The CDR3 totals 15 residues. Trimming stripped 2 bases from V and 4 bases from J, with 14 bases between. CDR3 sequence (DNA): TGTGCTAGTGGTTTGTTCCCGGGGGGGAGCTATGGCTACACCTTC. Its translation is CASGLFPGGSYGYTF.

The genes are TRBV18 and TRBJ1-2, with D unclear. Trimming cost V 2 bases and J 6 bases, with 10 bases left between them. The CDR3 is 13 amino acids. Germline CDR1 is KGHSH and CDR2 is LQKENI. In DNA, the CDR3 is TGTGCCAGCTCACCAATGAGGGAAGATGGCTACACCTTC. Translation: CASSPMREDGYTF.

This chain uses TRBV2 with TRBJ2-3; a possible D gene is TRBD1 (6 bases). The V gene lost 7 bases and the J gene lost 4 bases, with 15 bases spanning the gap. This CDR3 has 14 amino acids. Germline V gene lookup returns CDR1 SNHLY and CDR2 FYNNEI. The CDR3 loop reads CASIKGGAPDTQYF. The CDR3, as DNA: TGTGCCAGCATTAAAGGGGGAGCGCCAGATACGCAGTATTTT. The whole variable domain, remainder taken from reference TRBV2 and TRBJ2-3, is EPEVTQTPSHQVTQMGQEVILRCVPISNHLYFYWYRQILGQKVEFLVSFYNNEISEKSEIFDDQFSVERPDGSNFTLKIRSTKLEDSAMYFCASIKGGAPDTQYFGPGTRLTVL.

V usage is TRBV19 and J usage is TRBJ1-2, with D maybe TRBD1 (5 bases). The length of the CDR3 is 13 residues. V lost 5 bases and J 2 bases, leaving 9 bases between the germline ends. The germline gives CDR1 LNHDA, CDR2 SQIVND (reference sequence). The CDR3 here is CASSERQNYGYTF. CDR3 nucleotide sequence: TGTGCCAGTAGTGAGCGACAGAACTATGGCTACACCTTC.

V and J are TRBV5-1 and TRBJ2-5; D perhaps matches TRBD2 (5 bases). Germline CDR1 is SGHRS and CDR2 is YFSETQ. The CDR3 loop spans 16 amino acids. V lost 0 bases and J lost 6, with 18 bases in between. The CDR3 DNA sequence: TGCGCCAGCAGCTTGGGGCTGGGAGTGATACAACAGACCCAGTACTTC. Encoded protein: CASSLGLGVIQQTQYF.

The chain recombines TRBV5-1 with TRBJ1-1; D gene ambiguous. The CDR3 totals 14 residues. V was trimmed by 4 bases and J by 1 base, leaving 11 bases between them. CDR1 is SGHRS, CDR2 YFSETQ, per germline. DNA of the CDR3: TGCGCCAGCAGCGCCAACAGTAAGAACACTGAAGCTTTCTTT. Translated: CASSANSKNTEAFF.

V is TRBV6-1 and J is TRBJ2-7, with 8 nucleotides matching TRBD2. This CDR3 is built from 13 residues. Looked up from germline, CDR1 is MNHNS and CDR2 is SASEGT. V was pared by 8 bases and J by 0 bases, with 3 bases of the junction left unmatched. CDR3 sequence: CASERESSYEQYF. The CDR3 DNA reads as TGTGCCAGCGAGCGGGAGAGCTCCTACGAGCAGTACTTC.

This chain uses TRBV19 with TRBJ2-2; D is perhaps TRBD2 (5 bases). CDR3 length equals 13 residues. Germline assignment: CDR1 LNHDA and CDR2 SQIVND (reference sequence). With 7 bases removed from V and 4 bases from J, the gap between germline ends came to 10 bases. Here the CDR3 reads CASTVGSTGELFF. CDR3 coding DNA: TGTGCCAGTACCGTAGGGAGCACCGGGGAGCTGTTTTTT.

The genes are TRBV18 and TRBJ2-1; TRBD2 matches 9 bases. CDR1 and CDR2 (germline): KGHSH, LQKENI. Trimming removed 0 bases from V and 12 bases from J; junction bases left unmatched: 9. This CDR3 spans 15 amino acids. CDR3 protein: CASSPPGLASARQFF. For the CDR3, the DNA is TGTGCCAGCTCACCACCGGGACTAGCTTCCGCGAGGCAGTTCTTC.

V usage is TRBV27 and J usage is TRBJ2-1; a weak D match, TRBD1 (6 bases). Germline values: CDR1 MNHEY, CDR2 SMNVEV (reference sequence). The V and J ends lost 3 bases and 5 bases respectively, with 11 bases between them. CDR3 length: 14 amino acids. CDR3 residues: CASSLSRGDNEQFF. In DNA form, the CDR3 reads TGTGCCAGCAGTTTGTCCAGGGGCGACAATGAGCAGTTCTTC.

J is TRBJ1-2 and V is TRBV18; a possible D gene is TRBD1 (5 bases). The CDR3 spans 17 residues. Germline-derived CDR1 and CDR2 are KGHSH and LQKENI. V lost 3 bases and J lost 0, with 17 bases in between. The CDR3 region is CASSPTGTGTANYGYTF. The CDR3 DNA follows: TGTGCCAGCTCACCGACTGGGACGGGGACTGCTAACTATGGCTACACCTTC.

This chain connects TRBV6-1 to TRBJ2-7; 8 nucleotides agree with TRBD1. CDR1 is MNHNS and CDR2 is SASEGT in the germline V gene. The V segment lost 7 bases and the J segment 1 base; nucleotides outside the gene matches: 9. The CDR3 is 15 residues long. DNA for the CDR3: TGTGCCAGCACTCAACAGGGGGGAGGTTCCTACGAGCAGTACTTC. It translates to CASTQQGGGSYEQYF.

The chain has TRBV29-1 and TRBJ1-2, with D perhaps matching TRBD1 (6 bases). CDR1 is SQVTM and CDR2 is ANQGSEA in the germline V gene. The CDR3 extends over 12 amino acids. V was clipped by 0 bases and J by 6 bases, with 8 bases between them. DNA for the CDR3: TGCAGCGTTGAAGATCAGGGGAATGGCTACACCTTC. It yields the protein CSVEDQGNGYTF.

V gene TRBV7-2 combines with J gene TRBJ1-1, with 8 bases lining up with TRBD1. The CDR3 contains 13 residues. Trimming removed 5 bases from V and 5 bases from J; junction bases left unmatched: 4. From germline, CDR1 is SGHTA and CDR2 FQGNSA. CDR3 in amino acids: CASSTQGGTEAFF. In DNA, the CDR3 is TGTGCCAGCAGCACACAGGGGGGGACTGAAGCTTTCTTT.